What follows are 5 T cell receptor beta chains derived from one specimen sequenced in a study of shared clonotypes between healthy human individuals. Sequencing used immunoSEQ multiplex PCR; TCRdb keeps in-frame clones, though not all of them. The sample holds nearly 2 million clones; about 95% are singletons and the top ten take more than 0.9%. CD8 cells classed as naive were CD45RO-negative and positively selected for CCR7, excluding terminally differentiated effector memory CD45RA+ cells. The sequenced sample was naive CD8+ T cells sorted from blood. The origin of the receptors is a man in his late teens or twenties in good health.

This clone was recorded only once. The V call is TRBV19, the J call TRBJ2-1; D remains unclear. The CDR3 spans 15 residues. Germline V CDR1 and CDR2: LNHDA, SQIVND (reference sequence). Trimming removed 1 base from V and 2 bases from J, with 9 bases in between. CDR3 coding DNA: TGTGCCAGTAGTATAGTGCAGGCCGCCTACAATGAGCAGTTCTTC. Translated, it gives CASSIVQAAYNEQFF.

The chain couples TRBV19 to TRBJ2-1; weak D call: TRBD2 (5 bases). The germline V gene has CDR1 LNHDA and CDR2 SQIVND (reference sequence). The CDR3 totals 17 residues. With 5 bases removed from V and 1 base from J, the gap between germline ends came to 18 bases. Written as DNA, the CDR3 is TGTGCCAGTAGTTACTACCTGCCGGGATCATCCTACAATGAGCAGTTCTTC. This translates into CASSYYLPGSSYNEQFF. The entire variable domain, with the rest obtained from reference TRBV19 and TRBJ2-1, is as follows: DGGITQSPKYLFRKEGQNVTLSCEQNLNHDAMYWYRQDPGQGLRLIYYSQIVNDFQKGDIAEGYSVSREKKESFPLTVTSAQKNPTAFYLCASSYYLPGSSYNEQFFGPGTRLTVL.

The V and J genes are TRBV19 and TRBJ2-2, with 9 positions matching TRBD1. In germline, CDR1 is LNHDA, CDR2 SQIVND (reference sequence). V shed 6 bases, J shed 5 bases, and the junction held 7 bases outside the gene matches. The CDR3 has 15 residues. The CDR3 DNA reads TGTGCCAGTAGGGATACAGGGGGCGGTACCGGGGAGCTGTTTTTT. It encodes CASRDTGGGTGELFF.

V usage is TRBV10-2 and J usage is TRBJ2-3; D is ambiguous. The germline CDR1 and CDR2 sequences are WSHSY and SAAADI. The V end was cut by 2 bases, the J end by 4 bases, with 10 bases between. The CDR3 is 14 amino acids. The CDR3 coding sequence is TGCGCCAGCAGTGAGGACCCGTCATCAGATACGCAGTATTTT. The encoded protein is CASSEDPSSDTQYF.

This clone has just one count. CDR3 sequence (DNA): TGTGCCAGCAGCCGGTCCAACACCGGGGAGCTGTTTTTT. Protein sequence: CASSRSNTGELFF. V is TRBV9 and J is TRBJ2-2; D remains unclear. Trimming shortened V by 4 bases and J by 2 bases, and 6 bases separated the two germline ends. Germline V CDR1 and CDR2: SGDLS, YYNGEE. This CDR3 is 13 amino acids long. Full variable domain (outside the CDR3, taken from reference TRBV9 and TRBJ2-2): DSGVTQTPKHLITATGQRVTLRCSPRSGDLSVYWYQQSLDQGLQFLIQYYNGEERAKGNILERFSAQQFPDLHSELNLSSLELGDSALYFCASSRSNTGELFFGEGSRLTVL.